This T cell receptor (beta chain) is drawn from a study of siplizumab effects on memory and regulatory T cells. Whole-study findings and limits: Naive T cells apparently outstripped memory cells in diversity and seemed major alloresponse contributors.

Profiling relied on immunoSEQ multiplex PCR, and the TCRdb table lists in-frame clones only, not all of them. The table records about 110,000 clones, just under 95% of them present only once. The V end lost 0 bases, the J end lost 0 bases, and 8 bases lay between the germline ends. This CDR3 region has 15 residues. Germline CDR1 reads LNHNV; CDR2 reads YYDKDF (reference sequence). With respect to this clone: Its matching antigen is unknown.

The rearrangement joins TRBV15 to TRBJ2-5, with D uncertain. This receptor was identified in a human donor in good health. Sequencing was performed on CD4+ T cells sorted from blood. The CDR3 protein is CATSRDLGYQETQYF. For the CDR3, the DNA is TGTGCCACCAGCAGAGATTTGGGGTACCAAGAGACCCAGTACTTC.